One sample yielded the 6 T cell receptor beta chains listed below, sequenced in a study of T cell responses to AZD1222 COVID-19 vaccine. Generated by immunoSEQ multiplex PCR, the TCRdb table keeps only in-frame clones and is missing some. This sample carries about 99,000 clones, approximately 88% of them seen once, and the ten largest clones take over 6.5%. Sequenced material: peripheral blood, taken on day 0 of AZD1222 vaccination. These receptors were obtained from an adult in good health.

This clone was recorded once. The chain uses TRBV7-3 and TRBJ2-1; D is perhaps TRBD2 (6 bases). V was cut by 5 bases and J by 11 bases, with 13 bases left in between. This CDR3 comprises 12 residues. In germline, CDR1 is SGHTA, CDR2 FQGTGA. The CDR3 DNA reads as TGTGCCAGCAGCCAGGAAGCGGGTCAGCAGTTCTTC. It yields the protein CASSQEAGQQFF.

The chain is built from TRBV6-2 or TRBV6-3 and TRBJ1-1, with D unresolved. Germline V gene lookup returns CDR1 MNHEY and CDR2 SVGEGT. V was clipped by 3 bases and J by 1 base, with 12 bases between them. The CDR3 consists of 15 residues. The CDR3 region is CASSYNSGRNTEAFF. The DNA of the CDR3 is TGTGCCAGCAGTTATAACTCCGGGAGGAACACTGAAGCTTTCTTT.

Details on this clone: Other DNA sequences in this specimen translate into the identical CDR3. The chain joins TRBV27 to TRBJ2-7; 9 positions agree with TRBD1. V lost 3 bases, J lost 2 bases, and 2 bases stayed unmatched. Germline CDR1 is MNHEY and CDR2 is SMNVEV (reference sequence). The CDR3 runs 14 residues. The CDR3 protein is CASSLDRGPYEQYF. DNA for the CDR3: TGTGCCAGCAGTTTGGACAGGGGTCCCTACGAGCAGTACTTC.

This chain connects TRBV11-3 to TRBJ2-7; 8 bases map to TRBD1. CDR1 is SGHNT, CDR2 YENEEA, per germline. Losses at the gene ends were 4 bases for V and 4 bases for J; bases not matched to a gene: 6. CDR3 length: 14 amino acids. The CDR3 sequence is CASSSRTGKYEQYF. As DNA, the CDR3 is TGTGCCAGCAGCTCCCGGACAGGGAAGTACGAGCAGTACTTC.

The genes are TRBV7-3 and TRBJ1-1; no reliable D call. The V gene lost 3 bases and the J gene lost 1 base, with 6 bases spanning the gap. CDR1 is SGHTA and CDR2 is FQGTGA in the germline V gene. The CDR3 has 13 residues. The DNA for the CDR3 is TGTGCCAGCAGCTTCGTAGCGAACACTGAAGCTTTCTTT. Encoded protein: CASSFVANTEAFF.

The chain uses TRBV6-1 and TRBJ1-1; 10 nucleotides align to TRBD1. Trimming took 0 bases from V and 7 from J; bases not matched to a gene: 2. Germline-derived CDR1 and CDR2 are MNHNS and SASEGT. The CDR3 is made up of 14 amino acids. CDR3 sequence reads: CASSEARTGGEAFF. The CDR3 coding sequence is TGTGCCAGCAGTGAAGCGAGGACAGGGGGTGAAGCTTTCTTT.